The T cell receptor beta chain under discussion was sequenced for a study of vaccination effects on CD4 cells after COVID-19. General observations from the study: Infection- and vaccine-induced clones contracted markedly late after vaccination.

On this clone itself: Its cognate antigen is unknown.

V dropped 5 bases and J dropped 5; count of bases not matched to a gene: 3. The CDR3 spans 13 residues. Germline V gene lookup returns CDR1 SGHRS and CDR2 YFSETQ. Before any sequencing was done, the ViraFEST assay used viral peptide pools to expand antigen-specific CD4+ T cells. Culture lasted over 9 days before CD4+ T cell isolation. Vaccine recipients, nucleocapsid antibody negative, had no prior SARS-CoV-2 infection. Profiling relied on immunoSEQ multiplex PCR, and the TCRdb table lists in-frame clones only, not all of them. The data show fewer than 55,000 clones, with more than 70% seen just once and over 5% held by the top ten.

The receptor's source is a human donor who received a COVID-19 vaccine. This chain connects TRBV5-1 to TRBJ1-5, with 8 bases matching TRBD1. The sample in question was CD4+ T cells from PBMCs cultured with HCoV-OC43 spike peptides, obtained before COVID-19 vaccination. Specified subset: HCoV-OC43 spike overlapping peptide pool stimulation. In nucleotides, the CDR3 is TGCGCCAGCAGTGCACAGGGGGATCAGCCCCAGCATTTT. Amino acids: CASSAQGDQPQHF.